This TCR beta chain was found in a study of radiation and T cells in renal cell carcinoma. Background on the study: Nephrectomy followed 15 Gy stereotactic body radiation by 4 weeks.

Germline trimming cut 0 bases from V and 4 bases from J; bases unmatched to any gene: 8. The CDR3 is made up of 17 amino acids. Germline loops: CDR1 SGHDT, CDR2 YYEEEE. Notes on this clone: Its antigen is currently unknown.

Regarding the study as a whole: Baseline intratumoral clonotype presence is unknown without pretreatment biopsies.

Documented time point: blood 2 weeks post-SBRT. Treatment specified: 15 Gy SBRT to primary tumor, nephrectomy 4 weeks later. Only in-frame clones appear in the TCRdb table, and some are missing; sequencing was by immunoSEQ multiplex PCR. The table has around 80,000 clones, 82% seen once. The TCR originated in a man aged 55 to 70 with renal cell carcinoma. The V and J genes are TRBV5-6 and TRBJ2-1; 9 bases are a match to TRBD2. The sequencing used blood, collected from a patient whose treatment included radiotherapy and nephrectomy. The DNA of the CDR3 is TGTGCCAGCAGCTTGGTTGTGACTAGCGGAGTTTACAATGAGCAGTTCTTC. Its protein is CASSLVVTSGVYNEQFF.